Below are 32 T cell receptor beta chains sequenced from a single sample in a study of long-term antiretroviral therapy in people with HIV. immunoSEQ v3.0 was run at survey level. Only in-frame clones appear in the TCRdb table, and some are missing; sequencing was by immunoSEQ multiplex PCR. Here the sample spans 20,000 to 25,000 clones, approximately 80% being singletons. The material sequenced was unsorted PBMCs, taken 0.3 years after starting antiretroviral therapy. These receptors originate from a man aged 45 to 65 with HIV.

J is TRBJ2-3 and V is TRBV7-9; no reliable D call. Trimming left V 4 bases short and J 0 bases short, with 11 bases between. CDR3 length equals 15 residues. Per germline, CDR1 SEHNR and CDR2 FQNEAQ (reference sequence). CDR3 protein: CASSSDGPSTDTQYF. CDR3 DNA sequence: TGTGCCAGCAGCTCGGACGGTCCAAGCACAGATACGCAGTATTTT.

This sequence joins TRBV28 and TRBJ2-7; D might be TRBD1 or TRBD2, each matching 5 bases. This CDR3 spans 13 amino acids. CDR1 is MDHEN, CDR2 SYDVKM, per germline. Trimming left V 7 bases short and J 3 bases short, with 13 bases between. As DNA, the CDR3 is TGTGCCAGCACCCGGGACCGCTACTACGAGCAGTACTTC. This encodes CASTRDRYYEQYF.

This clone was counted once. The CDR3 sequence is CASSPPQGNTDTQYF. The CDR3 bases are TGTGCCAGCTCACCACCTCAGGGTAATACAGATACGCAGTATTTT. This sequence joins TRBV18 and TRBJ2-3; tentative D call: TRBD1 (5 bases). The CDR3 has 15 residues. Germline-derived CDR1 and CDR2 are KGHSH and LQKENI. V lost 0 bases and J lost 3, with 10 bases in between.

CDR3 DNA sequence: TGTGCCAGCAGTTTATTCGGGGGGGGACACACCGGGGAGCTGTTTTTT. Translated: CASSLFGGGHTGELFF. J is TRBJ2-2 and V is TRBV28; 8 bases match TRBD2. The junction had 4 bases not matched to a gene; V was cut back by 1 base and J by 3 bases. Looked up from germline, CDR1 is MDHEN and CDR2 is SYDVKM. This CDR3 is built from 16 residues.

The chain uses TRBV2 and TRBJ1-5; 8 bases line up with TRBD1. With V trimmed by 6 bases and J by 7 bases, 11 bases remained unmatched. CDR1 and CDR2 from the germline V gene are SNHLY and FYNNEI. The CDR3 has 15 residues. CDR3 amino acids: CASRMLGTGGQPQHF. The CDR3, as DNA: TGTGCCAGCAGAATGCTCGGGACAGGTGGCCAGCCCCAGCATTTT.

This clone has just a few counts. This rearrangement joins TRBV10-1 to TRBJ2-7; no clear D gene. The germline V gene encodes CDR1 WNHNN and CDR2 SYGVQD (reference sequence). V shed 5 bases and J shed 0 bases, with 8 bases lying between them. The CDR3 totals 13 residues. In DNA, the CDR3 is TGCGCCAGCAGTTCAGCGAACTCCTACGAGCAGTACTTC. It specifies CASSSANSYEQYF.

This clone has just a few counts. V is TRBV28 and J is TRBJ2-7, with D perhaps matching TRBD2 (5 bases). CDR3 length equals 14 residues. Trimming removed 5 bases from V and 6 bases from J, with 17 bases in between. Per the germline V gene, CDR1 is MDHEN and CDR2 is SYDVKM. In DNA, the CDR3 is TGTGCCAGCAGTCCGCTCACCGGGGAATCCGAGCAGTACTTC. It encodes CASSPLTGESEQYF.

The rearrangement uses TRBV2 and TRBJ2-5; the match to TRBD1 covers 10 bases. Trimming at V came to 5 bases and at J to 1 base, leaving 4 bases not matched to a gene. The CDR3 runs to 15 residues. Germline loops: CDR1 SNHLY, CDR2 FYNNEI. Written as DNA, the CDR3 is TGTGCCAGCAGTTTGGACAGGGGGATCCAAGAGACCCAGTACTTC. Its protein is CASSLDRGIQETQYF.

V usage is TRBV9 and J usage is TRBJ1-6; D remains ambiguous. Germline loops: CDR1 SGDLS, CDR2 YYNGEE. Trimming took 1 base from V and 10 from J, leaving 9 bases between them. This CDR3 spans 13 amino acids. The CDR3 DNA reads TGTGCCAGCAGCGTAACTGGAATATCACCCCTCCACTTT. Amino acids: CASSVTGISPLHF.

V is TRBV5-1 and J is TRBJ1-1; D unresolved. Germline lookup yields CDR1 SGHRS and CDR2 YFSETQ. The V end lost 4 bases, the J end lost 2 bases, and 3 bases lay between the germline ends. CDR3 length: 11 residues. CDR3 nucleotide sequence: TGCGCCAGCAGCACCAACACTGAAGCTTTCTTT. Residues: CASSTNTEAFF.

This chain links TRBV7-2 with TRBJ2-3, with D maybe TRBD2 (6 bases). The V end lost 7 bases, the J end lost 1 base, and 18 bases lay between the germline ends. Germline-derived CDR1 and CDR2 are SGHTA and FQGNSA. The CDR3 runs to 16 residues. The DNA for the CDR3 is TGTGCCAGCACCCCCGGAGGGTACCTACGCACAGATACGCAGTATTTT. Its translation is CASTPGGYLRTDTQYF.

This rearrangement joins TRBV19 to TRBJ1-1, with a tentative D call TRBD1 (6 bases). V was shortened by 3 bases and J by 0 bases, with 14 bases between the two germline ends. Germline CDR1 is LNHDA and CDR2 is SQIVND (reference sequence). This CDR3 has 16 amino acids. The CDR3 DNA sequence: TGTGCCAGTAGTATCGCGGCAGGGGACATGAACACTGAAGCTTTCTTT. It is translated as CASSIAAGDMNTEAFF.

The V call is TRBV18, the J call TRBJ2-3; 12 bases match TRBD2. CDR1 is KGHSH, CDR2 LQKENI, per germline. The ends lost 0 bases at V and 4 bases at J; junction bases unmatched: 14. This CDR3 contains 20 residues. The CDR3 region has the DNA TGTGCCAGCTCACCACCTCTCGGGGCTAGCGGGAGGGCCGTCCCAGATACGCAGTATTTT. It codes for CASSPPLGASGRAVPDTQYF.

The rearrangement joins TRBV7-2 to TRBJ2-2, with D perhaps matching TRBD1 (5 bases). The ends were cut back, 8 bases at V and 0 bases at J, with 10 bases in the middle. CDR1 is SGHTA and CDR2 is FQGNSA in the germline V gene. This CDR3 comprises 14 residues. CDR3 sequence: CASGAASNTGELFF. The CDR3, as DNA: TGTGCCAGCGGGGCAGCCTCGAACACCGGGGAGCTGTTTTTT.

The chain employs TRBV27 and TRBJ2-3; tentative D call: TRBD1 (5 bases). The CDR3 runs 18 residues. The ends were cut back, 0 bases at V and 4 bases at J, with 20 bases in the middle. The V gene's germline CDR1 is MNHEY and CDR2 SMNVEV (reference sequence). CDR3 protein: CASSLSGPSSRGPDTQYF. CDR3 bases: TGTGCCAGCAGTTTATCGGGGCCTTCCTCCCGAGGCCCAGATACGCAGTATTTT.

This chain joins TRBV6-6 and TRBJ2-1; 8 positions match TRBD1. The CDR3 is 16 residues long. Germline trimming cut 7 bases from V and 6 bases from J; bases unmatched to any gene: 14. Germline CDR1 MNHNY, CDR2 SVGAGI (reference sequence). The CDR3 here is CASTRQGPRTSNEQFF. The CDR3 DNA reads TGTGCCAGCACCCGACAGGGGCCCAGGACCTCCAATGAGCAGTTCTTC.

This rearrangement joins TRBV30 to TRBJ2-7, with 7 bases fitting TRBD2. The V gene's germline CDR1 is GTSNPN and CDR2 SVGIG (reference sequence). The CDR3 contains 15 residues. V lost 3 bases and J lost 2; bases outside the gene matches: 10. CDR3: CAWSPPWGGTYEQYF. In DNA form, the CDR3 reads TGTGCCTGGAGCCCCCCCTGGGGAGGGACCTACGAGCAGTACTTC.

This clone was counted once. The V call is TRBV2, the J call TRBJ2-2; D remains unclear. Deletions cut 1 base from V and 3 bases from J, with 12 bases between. The CDR3 sequence is 16 residues long. The germline V gene has CDR1 SNHLY and CDR2 FYNNEI. DNA of the CDR3: TGTGCCAGCAGTGAAGGCAGACAACCCTACACCGGGGAGCTGTTTTTT. Amino acid sequence: CASSEGRQPYTGELFF.

The chain recombines TRBV11-2 with TRBJ2-7, with 14 bases matching TRBD2. The V gene's germline CDR1 is SGHAT and CDR2 FQNNGV. This CDR3 has 16 amino acids. The trim removed 1 base at V and 2 bases at J, leaving 1 base unmatched. The CDR3 coding sequence is TGTGCCAGCAGCTTAGTGGGACTAGCGGGAGCCTACGAGCAGTACTTC. It yields the protein CASSLVGLAGAYEQYF. Using reference TRBV11-2 and TRBJ2-7 for the parts outside the CDR3, the full variable domain is EAGVAQSPRYKIIEKRQSVAFWCNPISGHATLYWYQQILGQGPKLLIQFQNNGVVDDSQLPKDRFSAERLKGVDSTLKIQPAKLEDSAVYLCASSLVGLAGAYEQYFGPGTRLTVT.

This clone has a handful of counts. The chain uses TRBV4-1 and TRBJ2-7; D is uncertain. V was cut by 1 base and J by 0 bases, with 10 bases left in between. The CDR3 extends over 15 amino acids. CDR1 and CDR2 from the germline V gene are MGHRA and YSYEKL. CDR3 DNA sequence: TGCGCCAGCAGCCAAGGACGGAGCAGCTCCTACGAGCAGTACTTC. Translated: CASSQGRSSSYEQYF.

The V and J genes are TRBV27 and TRBJ1-1; a weak D match, TRBD1 (6 bases). The CDR3 is 17 residues long. Trimming stripped 2 bases from V and 0 bases from J, with 16 bases between. CDR1 is MNHEY and CDR2 is SMNVEV in the germline V gene (reference sequence). The CDR3 here is CASSLGQGRKMNTEAFF. CDR3 DNA sequence: TGTGCCAGCAGTTTAGGGCAGGGGCGGAAGATGAACACTGAAGCTTTCTTT.

This clone came up once. This chain connects TRBV7-2 to TRBJ2-7; D gene ambiguous. The germline V gene has CDR1 SGHTA and CDR2 FQGNSA. V was trimmed by 1 base and J by 5 bases, leaving 9 bases between them. This CDR3 spans 13 amino acids. CDR3 region: CASSLGLRNEQYF. The CDR3 nucleotides read TGTGCCAGCAGCTTAGGACTGAGAAACGAGCAGTACTTC.

The gene calls are TRBV7-2 and TRBJ1-5; D may be TRBD1 (6 bases). V was cut by 2 bases and J by 3 bases, with 14 bases left in between. The CDR3 consists of 16 residues. The V gene's germline CDR1 is SGHTA and CDR2 FQGNSA. The CDR3 is CASSLQGPPYNQPQHF. CDR3 in DNA: TGTGCCAGCAGCTTACAGGGGCCGCCTTACAATCAGCCCCAGCATTTT. Full variable domain (remainder filled in from reference TRBV7-2 and TRBJ1-5): GAGVSQSPSNKVTEKGKDVELRCDPISGHTALYWYRQSLGQGLEFLIYFQGNSAPDKSGLPSDRFSAERTGGSVSTLTIQRTQQEDSAVYLCASSLQGPPYNQPQHFGDGTRLSIL.

V and J are TRBV6-5 and TRBJ1-5, with a weak D call TRBD1 (6 bases). CDR1 is MNHEY, CDR2 SVGAGI, per germline. V was pared by 3 bases and J by 2 bases, with 11 bases between. This CDR3 is built from 15 residues. The CDR3 sequence: CASSYNREGNQPQHF. The CDR3 DNA follows: TGTGCCAGCAGTTATAACAGGGAGGGCAATCAGCCCCAGCATTTT.

The chain links TRBV27 to TRBJ1-5; possibly TRBD1 for D (5 bases). The CDR3 runs 14 residues. Germline V gene sequence: CDR1 MNHEY, CDR2 SMNVEV (reference sequence). Trimming cost V 0 bases and J 5 bases, with 8 bases left between them. The CDR3, as DNA: TGTGCCAGCAGTTTATCCGGAGGGGATCAGCCCCAGCATTTT. It is translated as CASSLSGGDQPQHF.

The genes are TRBV5-1 and TRBJ2-5; 8 bases line up with TRBD2. The CDR3 consists of 13 residues. With 4 bases clipped from V and 4 bases from J, the junction kept 3 bases outside the gene matches. Germline CDR1 SGHRS, CDR2 YFSETQ. The CDR3: CASSVSGRETQYF. CDR3 nucleotide sequence: TGCGCCAGCAGCGTAAGCGGGAGAGAGACCCAGTACTTC.

The V call is TRBV6-1, the J call TRBJ1-1; no definite D call. The CDR3 totals 14 residues. Germline CDR1 and CDR2: MNHNS and SASEGT. Between the trimmed V and J ends, which lost 6 bases and 1 base, there was a span of 12 bases. The CDR3 reads CASRLRMQNTEAFF. As DNA, the CDR3 is TGTGCCAGCAGATTGAGGATGCAGAACACTGAAGCTTTCTTT.

This clone came up a few times. This chain connects TRBV30 to TRBJ2-1; D may correspond to TRBD1 or TRBD2 (5 bases each). CDR3 length equals 14 residues. Germline V gene sequence: CDR1 GTSNPN, CDR2 SVGIG (reference sequence). Trimming removed 0 bases from V and 5 bases from J, with 11 bases in between. The CDR3 DNA follows: TGTGCCTGGAGTGTTGGGACCCCCAACAATGAGCAGTTCTTC. It specifies CAWSVGTPNNEQFF.

Only a few counts were recorded for this clone. The rearrangement links TRBV7-9 to TRBJ2-7; D not certain. V gave up 2 bases and J gave up 2 bases, with 7 bases separating them. Germline CDR1 SEHNR, CDR2 FQNEAQ (reference sequence). This CDR3 region has 13 residues. This chain's CDR3 is CASSLIGPYEQYF. The CDR3 bases are TGTGCCAGCAGCTTAATTGGCCCCTACGAGCAGTACTTC.

This clone occurred once. V is TRBV7-3 and J is TRBJ2-2, with D tentatively TRBD2 (5 bases). CDR3 length equals 14 residues. Germline-derived CDR1 and CDR2 are SGHTA and FQGTGA. Trimming left V 5 bases short and J 4 bases short, with 11 bases between. CDR3 nucleotides: TGTGCCAGCAGCCCGGAACGGGGCACCGGGGAGCTGTTTTTT. Its translation is CASSPERGTGELFF.

There are a few counts of this clone. The same CDR3 also results from other DNA sequences found in this sample. CDR3 DNA: TGTGCCAGCAGCCAAGGGTATGGCTACACCTTC. Encoded protein: CASSQGYGYTF. The chain employs TRBV14 and TRBJ1-2; unclear D gene. Trimming took 1 base from V and 5 from J, leaving 2 bases between them. This CDR3 contains 11 residues. Germline V gene lookup returns CDR1 SGHDN and CDR2 FVKESK.

The chain combines TRBV10-1 with TRBJ2-2, with TRBD1 matching 9 bases. CDR1 is WNHNN, CDR2 SYGVQD, per germline (reference sequence). The CDR3 runs to 17 residues. V lost 1 base to trimming and J lost 7 bases; unmatched junction nucleotides: 10. The CDR3 DNA follows: TGCGCCAGCAGTGAGTTACCGCCGGGACAGGGTCGCGGGGAGCTGTTTTTT. This sequence encodes CASSELPPGQGRGELFF.